This entry is about one TCR beta chain. The antigen is undetermined. Method: immunoSEQ multiplex PCR; TCRdb's copy keeps in-frame clones and lacks some. The sample lists tens of thousands of clones; roughly 80% were seen once. The CDR3 is 15 residues long. V was trimmed by 2 bases and J by 7 bases, leaving 12 bases between them. From germline, CDR1 is MNHNS and CDR2 SASEGT. The sort gate was single viable CD3+CD4+CD8-CD45RO+ cells for memory CD4+ T cells. The data originate from a study of memory CD4+ T cells and cytomegalovirus serostatus. About the study: This sample comes from healthy Belgian adults, several CMV seropositive, roughly 22 seronegative.

Study results and caveats: CMV serostatus prediction reached median AUC about 0.95, or 0.9 with US-trained model.

The TCR originated in an adult in good health and CMV-seropositive. The V gene is TRBV6-1, the J gene TRBJ1-6; D gene uncertain. The sequenced sample was memory CD4+ T cells from blood. CDR3 loop: CASSELGIGNSPLHF. In nucleotides, the CDR3 is TGTGCCAGCAGTGAATTGGGCATTGGGAATTCACCCCTCCACTTT.